Here is one T cell receptor beta chain with its context. This entry comes from a study of blood T cells in healthy people across ages. The CDR3 totals 16 residues. Germline V gene lookup returns CDR1 SGHAT and CDR2 FQNNGV. Trimming at V came to 2 bases and at J to 2 bases, leaving 8 bases not matched to a gene. It was with a sample-barcoded 5' primer and a J-beta primer mix that a second PCR of roughly 7 to 12 cycles was run. TCRdb recomputed calls from the 5' RACE reads with MiXCR, one row per CDR3 protein. This sample carries hundreds of thousands of distinct CDR3 sequences, about 42% of them seen once, and the ten largest clones take 15% to 20%.

The genes are TRBV11-2 and TRBJ2-7; 8 bases fit TRBD1. This clonotype was obtained from a man at least 80 years old in good health. Sequenced: blood. This CDR3 is CASSLLTDREAYEQYF. The CDR3 region has the DNA TGTGCCAGCAGCTTATTGACGGACAGGGAGGCCTACGAGCAGTACTTC. The variable domain in full, with the rest retrieved from reference TRBV11-2 and TRBJ2-7, is EAGVAQSPRYKIIEKRQSVAFWCNPISGHATLYWYQQILGQGPKLLIQFQNNGVVDDSQLPKDRFSAERLKGVDSTLKIQPAKLEDSAVYLCASSLLTDREAYEQYFGPGTRLTVT.